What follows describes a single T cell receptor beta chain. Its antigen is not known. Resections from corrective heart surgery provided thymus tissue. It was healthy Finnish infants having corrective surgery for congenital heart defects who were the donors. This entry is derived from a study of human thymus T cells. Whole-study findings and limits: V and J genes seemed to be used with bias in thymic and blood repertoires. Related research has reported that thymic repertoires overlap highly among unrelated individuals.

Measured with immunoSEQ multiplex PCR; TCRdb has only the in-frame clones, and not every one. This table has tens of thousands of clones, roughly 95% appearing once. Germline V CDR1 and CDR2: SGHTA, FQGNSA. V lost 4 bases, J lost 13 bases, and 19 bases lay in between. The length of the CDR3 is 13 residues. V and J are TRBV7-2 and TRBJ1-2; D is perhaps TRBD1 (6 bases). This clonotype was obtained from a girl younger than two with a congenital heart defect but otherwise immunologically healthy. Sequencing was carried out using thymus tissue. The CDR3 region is CASSWGLDSVATF. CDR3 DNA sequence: TGTGCCAGCAGCTGGGGTTTGGACAGTGTGGCCACCTTC.